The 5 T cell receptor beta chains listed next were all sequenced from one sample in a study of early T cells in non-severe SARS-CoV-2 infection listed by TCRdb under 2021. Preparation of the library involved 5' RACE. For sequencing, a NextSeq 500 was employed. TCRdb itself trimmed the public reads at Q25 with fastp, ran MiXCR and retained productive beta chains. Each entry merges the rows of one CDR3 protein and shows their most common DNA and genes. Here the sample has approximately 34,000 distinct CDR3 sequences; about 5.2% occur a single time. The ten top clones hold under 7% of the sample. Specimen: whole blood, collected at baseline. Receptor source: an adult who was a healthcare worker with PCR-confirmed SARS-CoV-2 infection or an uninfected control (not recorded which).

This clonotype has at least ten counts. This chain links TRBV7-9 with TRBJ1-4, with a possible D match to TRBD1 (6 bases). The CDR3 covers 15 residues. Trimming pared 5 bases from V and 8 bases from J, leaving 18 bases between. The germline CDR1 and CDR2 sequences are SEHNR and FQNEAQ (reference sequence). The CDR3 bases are TGTGCCAGCAGCCAAGAATGGGGGCGAGAGGAAAAACTGTTTTTT. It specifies CASSQEWGREEKLFF. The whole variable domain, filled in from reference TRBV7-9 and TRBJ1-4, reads DTGVSQNPRHKITKRGQNVTFRCDPISEHNRLYWYRQTLGQGPEFLTYFQNEAQLEKSRLLSDRFSAERPKGSFSTLEIQRTEQGDSAMYLCASSQEWGREEKLFFGSGTQLSVL.

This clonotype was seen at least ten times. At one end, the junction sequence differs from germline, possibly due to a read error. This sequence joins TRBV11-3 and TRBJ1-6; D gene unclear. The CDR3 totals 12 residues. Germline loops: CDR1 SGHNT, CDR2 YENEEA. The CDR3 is CASSSNNSPLHF. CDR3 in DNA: TGTGCCAGCAGCTCCAATAATTCACCCCTCCACTTT.

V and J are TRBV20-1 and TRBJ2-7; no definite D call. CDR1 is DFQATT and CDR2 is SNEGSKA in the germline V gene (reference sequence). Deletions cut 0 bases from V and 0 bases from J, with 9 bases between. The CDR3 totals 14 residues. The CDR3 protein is CSARDPKGSYEQYV. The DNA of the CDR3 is TGCAGTGCTAGAGATCCTAAAGGCTCCTACGAGCAGTACGTC.

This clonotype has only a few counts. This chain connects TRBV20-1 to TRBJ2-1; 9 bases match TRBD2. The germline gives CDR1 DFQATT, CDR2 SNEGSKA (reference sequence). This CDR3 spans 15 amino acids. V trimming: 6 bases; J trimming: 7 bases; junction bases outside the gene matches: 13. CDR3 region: CSAQPGGRARNEQFF. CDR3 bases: TGCAGTGCCCAACCGGGCGGGAGGGCCAGGAATGAGCAGTTCTTC.

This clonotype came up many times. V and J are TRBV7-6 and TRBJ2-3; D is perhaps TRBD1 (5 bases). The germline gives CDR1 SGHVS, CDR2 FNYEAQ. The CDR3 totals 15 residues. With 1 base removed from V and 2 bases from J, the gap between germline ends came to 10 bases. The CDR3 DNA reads TGTGCCAGCAGCTTAGGGACAAAGTACACAGATACGCAGTATTTT. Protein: CASSLGTKYTDTQYF.